The 31 T cell receptor beta chains listed next were all sequenced from one sample in a study of blood T cell repertoires in COVID-19. The assay was immunoSEQ multiplex PCR, and TCRdb's table has in-frame clones only and misses some. Of 75,000 to 85,000 clones in the sample, approximately 85% are singletons; the top ten hold 45%. The material sequenced was peripheral blood. Receptors originate from a human donor in a cohort sampled during active COVID-19.

The rearrangement links TRBV5-4 to TRBJ2-7; maybe TRBD2 (6 bases). Germline loops: CDR1 SGHNT, CDR2 YYREEE (reference sequence). Trimming removed 3 bases from V and 3 bases from J, with 10 bases in between. This CDR3 contains 13 residues. CDR3 sequence: CASSSLDYYEQYF. The DNA of the CDR3 is TGTGCCAGCAGCTCCTTGGACTACTACGAGCAGTACTTC.

This clone was seen a few times. The genes are TRBV19 and TRBJ2-1, with TRBD2 matching 11 bases. CDR3 size: 19 residues. Germline loops: CDR1 LNHDA, CDR2 SQIVND (reference sequence). Trimming took 2 bases from V and 9 from J; bases not matched to a gene: 18. The CDR3 protein is CASSIQSGVTSGIYGEQFF. In DNA form, the CDR3 reads TGTGCCAGTAGTATACAGTCAGGGGTGACTAGCGGGATATATGGTGAGCAGTTCTTC.

CDR3 amino acids: CASSLDLAGGRDTQYF. As DNA, the CDR3 is TGTGCCAGCAGCTTAGATCTAGCGGGGGGCCGAGATACGCAGTATTTT. This chain joins TRBV11-2 and TRBJ2-3; 11 nucleotides align to TRBD2. The CDR3 runs to 16 residues. V dropped 0 bases and J dropped 5; count of bases not matched to a gene: 4. The germline gives CDR1 SGHAT, CDR2 FQNNGV.

V gene TRBV4-3 combines with J gene TRBJ2-7, with D possibly matching TRBD1 (5 bases). This CDR3 is built from 15 residues. CDR1 LGHNA and CDR2 YSLEER come from the germline V gene. Deletions cut 2 bases from V and 5 bases from J, with 16 bases between. The CDR3 DNA reads as TGCGCCAGCAGCCAAAGGGGAACAGGTTGGGACGAGCAGTACTTC. Translation: CASSQRGTGWDEQYF.

The V and J genes are TRBV11-3 and TRBJ2-3, with D perhaps matching TRBD2 (5 bases). The CDR3 contains 13 residues. V was shortened by 3 bases and J by 4 bases, with 8 bases between the two germline ends. Germline V CDR1 and CDR2: SGHNT, YENEEA. This CDR3 is CASSFEGADTQYF. Written as DNA, the CDR3 is TGTGCCAGCAGCTTCGAGGGCGCAGATACGCAGTATTTT.

The J gene is TRBJ2-7, the V gene TRBV4-3; the match to TRBD2 covers 10 bases. The CDR3 is 15 amino acids. In germline, CDR1 is LGHNA, CDR2 YSLEER. With 1 base clipped from V and 7 bases from J, the junction kept 7 bases outside the gene matches. Here the CDR3 DNA reads TGCGCCAGCAGCCAAGCCCTAGCGGGGGTGGGGGAGCAGTACTTC. Protein: CASSQALAGVGEQYF.

The chain recombines TRBV5-4 with TRBJ2-2, with D tentatively TRBD2 (6 bases). Trimming pared 5 bases from V and 3 bases from J, leaving 14 bases between. Germline V gene sequence: CDR1 SGHNT, CDR2 YYREEE (reference sequence). This CDR3 is 15 amino acids long. The CDR3 reads CASSPNAGHTGELFF. In nucleotides, the CDR3 is TGTGCCAGCAGTCCTAACGCGGGACACACCGGGGAGCTGTTTTTT.

This clone showed up just a few times. The V and J genes are TRBV28 and TRBJ2-7; perhaps TRBD1 as D (6 bases). Germline V CDR1 and CDR2: MDHEN, SYDVKM. The CDR3 covers 14 residues. V was pared by 2 bases and J by 1 base, with 9 bases between. The CDR3 DNA is TGTGCCAGCAGTTTACAGGGGCGATCCTACGAGCAGTACTTC. Its protein product is CASSLQGRSYEQYF.

V gene TRBV7-2 combines with J gene TRBJ2-5, with D possibly matching TRBD1 (5 bases). Trimming removed 3 bases from V and 2 bases from J, with 10 bases in between. This CDR3 is 14 amino acids long. Per the germline V gene, CDR1 is SGHTA and CDR2 is FQGNSA. CDR3 in amino acids: CASSFRGRQETQYF. Written as DNA, the CDR3 is TGTGCCAGCAGCTTTAGGGGTAGACAAGAGACCCAGTACTTC.

The genes are TRBV5-1 and TRBJ2-1; 10 bases map to TRBD1. The trim removed 6 bases at V and 8 bases at J, leaving 8 bases unmatched. The CDR3 runs 14 residues. CDR1 SGHRS and CDR2 YFSETQ come from the germline V gene. CDR3 loop: CASMWGQGRDEQFF. CDR3 coding DNA: TGCGCCAGCATGTGGGGACAGGGGAGGGATGAGCAGTTCTTC.

The chain carries TRBV18 and TRBJ1-5; the D gene is possibly TRBD1 (5 bases). Germline V gene lookup returns CDR1 KGHSH and CDR2 LQKENI. The CDR3 sequence is 17 residues long. Trimming stripped 3 bases from V and 4 bases from J, with 19 bases between. The CDR3, as DNA: TGTGCCAGCTCACCGACACGCTTTGGGGGGGAGAATCAGCCCCAGCATTTT. Its protein is CASSPTRFGGENQPQHF.

The chain has TRBV7-3 and TRBJ1-5, with TRBD1 identical over 9 bases. The CDR3 runs to 21 residues. V dropped 3 bases and J dropped 0; count of bases not matched to a gene: 18. Germline V CDR1 and CDR2: SGHTA, FQGTGA. CDR3 DNA sequence: TGTGCCAGCAGCTTGGGTGGACAGGGGACGTCGGGCTCATATAGCAATCAGCCCCAGCATTTT. Encoded protein: CASSLGGQGTSGSYSNQPQHF.

The V call is TRBV6-6, the J call TRBJ1-1, with 8 bases matching TRBD1. Trimming cost V 5 bases and J 6 bases; bases outside gene matches: 14. This CDR3 contains 16 residues. Germline V lookup: CDR1 MNHNY, CDR2 SVGAGI (reference sequence). The CDR3 protein is CASSKDRARLMPEAFF. For the CDR3, the DNA is TGTGCCAGCAGTAAGGACAGGGCGAGGTTAATGCCTGAAGCTTTCTTT.

This chain links TRBV5-6 with TRBJ1-2; possible D gene TRBD1, 6 bases. Trimming removed 4 bases from V and 4 bases from J, with 14 bases in between. Germline V CDR1 and CDR2: SGHDT, YYEEEE. CDR3 length equals 14 residues. For the CDR3, the DNA is TGTGCCAGCAGCACGGGGTCAGGGGTCTATGGCTACACCTTC. Translating it yields CASSTGSGVYGYTF.

The CDR3 here is CASSRGANEKLFF. CDR3 DNA: TGTGCCAGCTCCCGGGGTGCTAATGAAAAACTGTTTTTT. V is TRBV27 and J is TRBJ1-4; no clear D. CDR1 and CDR2 from the germline V gene are MNHEY and SMNVEV (reference sequence). The V and J ends lost 8 bases and 3 bases respectively, with 10 bases between them. The CDR3 has 13 residues.

This clone was seen a single time. This sequence joins TRBV5-6 and TRBJ1-1, with D possibly being TRBD1 (5 bases). V dropped 4 bases and J dropped 5 bases, with 15 bases sitting between them. This CDR3 has 14 residues. Germline CDR1 and CDR2: SGHDT and YYEEEE. Here the CDR3 reads CASSGAPLGTEAFF. As DNA, the CDR3 is TGTGCCAGCAGCGGGGCCCCCCTGGGGACTGAAGCTTTCTTT. The whole variable domain, filled in from reference TRBV5-6 and TRBJ1-1, reads DAGVTQSPTHLIKTRGQQVTLRCSPKSGHDTVSWYQQALGQGPQFIFQYYEEEERQRGNFPDRFSGHQFPNYSSELNVNALLLGDSALYLCASSGAPLGTEAFFGQGTRLTVV.

The chain links TRBV15 to TRBJ2-7; D possibly corresponds to TRBD2 (5 bases). There are 18 residues in the CDR3. Germline V gene data show CDR1 as LNHNV and CDR2 as YYDKDF (reference sequence). Trimming stripped 0 bases from V and 0 bases from J, with 18 bases between. In nucleotides, the CDR3 is TGTGCCACCAGCAGAGAGCTCGGCAGGCCGGACTTCTCCTACGAGCAGTACTTC. It encodes CATSRELGRPDFSYEQYF.

Note on this clone: A far larger clone is a single base away, which makes a read error likely. The rearrangement joins TRBV19 to TRBJ1-1; 8 nucleotides match TRBD1. Germline V gives CDR1 LNHDA, CDR2 SQIVND (reference sequence). The CDR3 consists of 13 residues. Losses at the gene ends were 5 bases for V and 6 bases for J; bases not matched to a gene: 5. CDR3 residues: CASSLGQVAEAFF. The DNA of the CDR3 is TGTGCCAGTAGTTTGGGACAGGTGGCTGAAGCTTTCTTT.

The V call is TRBV28, the J call TRBJ1-1; D is possibly TRBD1 (6 bases). The germline V gene encodes CDR1 MDHEN and CDR2 SYDVKM. The CDR3 is 12 amino acids. V dropped 4 bases and J dropped 11 bases, with 14 bases sitting between them. CDR3 sequence: CASSSYRAAAFF. The CDR3 bases are TGTGCCAGCAGTTCATACAGGGCCGCGGCTTTCTTT.

V is TRBV7-9 and J is TRBJ2-7, with a possible D match to TRBD1 (6 bases). V was clipped by 5 bases and J by 4 bases, with 9 bases between them. The CDR3 extends over 12 amino acids. The germline V gene has CDR1 SEHNR and CDR2 FQNEAQ (reference sequence). The CDR3 sequence is CASSLTGYEQYF. The CDR3 region has the DNA TGTGCCAGCAGCCTTACAGGGTACGAGCAGTACTTC.

The chain joins TRBV3-1 (or the pseudogene TRBV3-2) to TRBJ1-6; no firm D call. The CDR3 spans 13 residues. V dropped 2 bases and J dropped 9 bases, with 8 bases sitting between them. The germline V gene encodes CDR1 LGHDT and CDR2 YNNKEL (reference sequence). The CDR3 protein is CASSQNEGSPLHF. For the CDR3, the DNA is TGTGCCAGCAGCCAAAACGAGGGTTCACCCCTCCACTTT.

The chain combines TRBV9 with TRBJ2-3, with TRBD2 identical over 8 bases. CDR1 and CDR2 (germline): SGDLS, YYNGEE. The J segment lost 3 bases and the V segment lost 0 bases, leaving 3 bases of the junction unmatched. CDR3 length equals 15 residues. The chain's CDR3 is CASSVGSGETDTQYF. The CDR3 DNA is TGTGCCAGCAGCGTAGGTAGCGGGGAAACAGATACGCAGTATTTT. The full variable domain, its missing parts supplied by reference TRBV9 and TRBJ2-3, is DSGVTQTPKHLITATGQRVTLRCSPRSGDLSVYWYQQSLDQGLQFLIQYYNGEERAKGNILERFSAQQFPDLHSELNLSSLELGDSALYFCASSVGSGETDTQYFGPGTRLTVL.

The chain carries TRBV3-1 (or the pseudogene TRBV3-2) and TRBJ2-1; D not resolved. The CDR3 runs 13 residues. Trimming cost V 0 bases and J 8 bases, with 8 bases left between them. Germline values: CDR1 LGHDT, CDR2 YNNKEL (reference sequence). CDR3 sequence: CASSQDAEDEQFF. CDR3 bases: TGTGCCAGCAGCCAAGATGCTGAGGATGAGCAGTTCTTC.

This chain links TRBV5-6 with TRBJ2-5; TRBD1 is a possible D gene (5 bases). V lost 3 bases and J lost 7, with 28 bases in between. The CDR3 consists of 18 residues. From germline, CDR1 is SGHDT and CDR2 YYEEEE. The CDR3 bases are TGTGCCAGCAGCTCCTGGGGTAGCAGGGTTAGCCTTCAGGTGACCCAGTACTTC. Translated, it gives CASSSWGSRVSLQVTQYF.

V usage is TRBV28 and J usage is TRBJ1-2; TRBD1 might be the D (5 bases). CDR1 MDHEN and CDR2 SYDVKM come from the germline V gene. The V end was cut by 4 bases, the J end by 8 bases, with 20 bases between. This CDR3 spans 15 amino acids. This CDR3 is CASSSPETRVSGYTF. The CDR3, as DNA: TGTGCCAGCAGTTCTCCAGAAACCAGGGTTAGCGGCTACACCTTC.

This clone has a handful of counts. The V gene is TRBV6-2 or TRBV6-3, the J gene TRBJ1-2, with 7 positions matching TRBD1. The CDR3 is 14 residues long. CDR1 and CDR2 (germline): MNHEY, SVGEGT. V trimming: 6 bases; J trimming: 6 bases; junction bases outside the gene matches: 10. The CDR3 sequence is CASSPPRGRDGYTF. The CDR3 region has the DNA TGTGCCAGCAGCCCCCCAAGGGGGCGGGATGGCTACACCTTC.

CDR3 nucleotide sequence: TGTGCCAGTAGTATAGGGGGAGGACTAGCGGGACGGTCCTACAATGAGCAGTTCTTC. It codes for CASSIGGGLAGRSYNEQFF. The V gene is TRBV19, the J gene TRBJ2-1, with 12 bases lining up with TRBD2. J was trimmed by 1 base and V by 1 base; bases with no gene match: 8. This CDR3 spans 19 amino acids. Per the germline V gene, CDR1 is LNHDA and CDR2 is SQIVND (reference sequence). The full variable domain, completed using reference TRBV19 and TRBJ2-1, is DGGITQSPKYLFRKEGQNVTLSCEQNLNHDAMYWYRQDPGQGLRLIYYSQIVNDFQKGDIAEGYSVSREKKESFPLTVTSAQKNPTAFYLCASSIGGGLAGRSYNEQFFGPGTRLTVL.

The chain combines TRBV6-5 with TRBJ2-7, with a tentative D call TRBD2 (6 bases). Germline V lookup: CDR1 MNHEY, CDR2 SVGAGI. Trimming shortened V by 2 bases and J by 3 bases, and 11 bases separated the two germline ends. There are 14 residues in the CDR3. CDR3 region: CASSYGGTYYEQYF. CDR3 nucleotides: TGTGCCAGCAGTTACGGAGGGACTTACTACGAGCAGTACTTC.

This sequence joins TRBV6-1 and TRBJ2-5, with 10 bases matching TRBD2. Germline loops: CDR1 MNHNS, CDR2 SASEGT. V gave up 2 bases and J gave up 5 bases; unmatched junction bases: 5. The CDR3 extends over 15 amino acids. CDR3 in amino acids: CASSELASGSETQYF. DNA of the CDR3: TGTGCCAGCAGTGAATTGGCTAGCGGGAGTGAGACCCAGTACTTC.

The genes are TRBV10-3 and TRBJ2-1, with a tentative D call TRBD2 (5 bases). The germline CDR1 and CDR2 sequences are ENHRY and SYGVKD. The CDR3 totals 13 residues. The V gene lost 10 bases and the J gene lost 0 bases, with 10 bases spanning the gap. The CDR3 sequence is CATKEDSYNEQFF. The CDR3 bases are TGTGCCACCAAGGAGGACTCCTACAATGAGCAGTTCTTC.

J is TRBJ2-3 and V is TRBV11-3; TRBD2 might be the D (5 bases). This CDR3 has 15 amino acids. Germline V lookup: CDR1 SGHNT, CDR2 YENEEA. V gave up 0 bases and J gave up 4 bases, with 11 bases separating them. Here the CDR3 reads CASSLDSGNSDTQYF. The CDR3 region has the DNA TGTGCCAGCAGCTTAGATTCGGGGAACTCAGATACGCAGTATTTT.